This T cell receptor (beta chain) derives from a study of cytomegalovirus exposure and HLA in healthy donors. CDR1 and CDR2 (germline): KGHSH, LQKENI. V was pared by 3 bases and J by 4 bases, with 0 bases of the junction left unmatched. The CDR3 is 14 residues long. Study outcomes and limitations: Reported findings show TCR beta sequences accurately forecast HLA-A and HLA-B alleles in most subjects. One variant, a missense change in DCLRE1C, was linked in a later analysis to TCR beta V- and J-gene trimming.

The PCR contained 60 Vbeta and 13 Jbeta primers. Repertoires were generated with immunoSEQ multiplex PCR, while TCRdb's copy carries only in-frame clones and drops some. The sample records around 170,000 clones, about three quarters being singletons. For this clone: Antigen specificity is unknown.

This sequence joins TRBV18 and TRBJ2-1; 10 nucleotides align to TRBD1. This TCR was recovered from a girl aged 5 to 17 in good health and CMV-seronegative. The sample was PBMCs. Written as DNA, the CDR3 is TGTGCCAGCTCACCGGGACAGGGGTACAATGAGCAGTTCTTC. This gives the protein CASSPGQGYNEQFF.